This T cell receptor beta chain was documented in a study of shared clonotypes between healthy human individuals (dated by TCRdb to about 2020). Context from the whole study: A couple of women and a few men aged 18 to 49 years were included in the cohort. Per donor, three plates each were used for CD4 naive and CD4 memory, two for CD8 naive, and one for CD8 memory. Blood TCR repertoires of about 5 healthy adults were deeply sequenced to estimate repertoire size and the extent of clonotype sharing between individuals. Libraries were prepared and TCR repertoires were sequenced by different laboratories using diverse techniques, in order to increase sequencing depth and limit assay-specific biases. Leukapheresis yielded between about 0.85 and 10 billion PBMCs per donor.

Concerning this clone itself: No antigen is known for it. Base quality data are lacking; no much larger clone is found one base away.

The donors were healthy, HIV-negative adults who had no recently reported acute infections or vaccinations. Every donor was a Caucasian adult residing in Nashville, Tennessee, USA. CD4+ T cells were enriched through magnetic negative selection, after which naive cells were positively selected on CD45RA and the remaining negative fraction served as the memory subset. Blood was collected by leukapheresis, and PBMCs were isolated by Ficoll-Histopaque density gradient centrifugation and then cryopreserved in liquid nitrogen vapor phase. Analytical flow cytometry was used to check the purity and quantity of each magnetically sorted T cell population. Genomic DNA was isolated from every sorted fraction and measured by UV absorbance on a Nanodrop 2000c. TCR CDR3 regions were amplified from genomic DNA by multiplex PCR using the deep immunoSEQ assay. For each cell subset, the extracted genomic DNA was distributed evenly across all wells of several immunoSEQ 96-well plates, and each plate served as one replicate. Each replicate PCR for sorted subsets received about 210 ng genomic DNA, equal to about 30,000 T cell genomes. Purified libraries were measured with a Qubit 3.0 fluorometer, size-checked on a Bioanalyzer 2100, and measured again with the KAPA Library Quantification kit. Each immunoSEQ 96-well plate was sequenced on its own single-read 150-cycle Illumina NextSeq 550 flow cell. The authors' pipeline ran thus. The immunoSEQ output contained only junctional sequences without quality scores, so filtering could not match that applied to full-length reads. To assign V/J genes and CDR3, sequences were annotated against IMGT germline references using PyIR, a Python wrapper for IgBLAST v1.9. Any read was removed if the V/J assignment was weak (E-value above 1e-6), the CDR3 was missing, or the read contained stop codons, out-of-frame junctions, or ambiguous translated residues. V3J clonotypes were defined by identical inferred V gene, J gene, and CDR3 amino acid sequence. Percentage overlap between repertoires was computed as shared unique clonotypes divided by the size of the smaller repertoire. Repertoire richness was assessed with RTK rarefaction, the Chao1 estimator, and Recon v2.1 estimates of unobserved clonotypes. OLGA was used to compute generation probabilities for all TCRbeta clonotypes that the gDNA method yielded from four donors. TCRdb's version of the immuneACCESS table is confined to in-frame rearrangements and falls short of the full clone set. An unresolved V gene accounts for under half of the shortfall where checked; the remainder is of unknown origin. V and J calls plus clone size are reproduced from that table; the DNA served to infer D and trimming. In all, the sample holds about a million clones, and around three quarters of those were seen once. The ten largest clones add up to over 0.8% of the sample.

V and J lose 1 base and 6 bases, and a span of 13 bases separates them. The CDR1 and CDR2 encoded by the germline V gene are SGHRS and YFSETQ. Spanning cysteine to phenylalanine, the CDR3 consists of 15 amino acids. Here the CDR3 DNA is all that survives: 45 bases in frame from base 1. On the study overall, not on this receptor specifically: Sampling was limited to blood, and TCR repertoires in tissue likely differ from TCR repertoires in blood. Rarefaction of sorted-subset datasets indicated incomplete sequencing despite the large sequencing depth. Pairwise subsampling indicated that sequencing depth was expected to affect the degree of clonotype sharing among donors. Larger estimated clonotype richness was generally found for naive subsets than for memory subsets. Compared with non-shared clonotypes, clonotypes shared by all four sorted-subset donors had higher generation probabilities. The genetic and exposure-history diversity represented was limited by the small number of donors. Across several donors, 5% to 6% of naive CD4, roughly 3.5% of naive CD8, 2.3% of memory CD4, and approximately 0.4% of memory CD8 clonotypes were shared.

This sequence originates from a young man in good health. Some clones in this sample may be carry-over from other donors' samples. Source material: memory CD4+ T cells from PBMCs. Interpreted using the paper, the cell subset or site label stands for: CD45RA-negative fraction. The chain links TRBV5-1 with TRBJ2-2; the best D guess is TRBD1, with 6 bases matching. The sequenced DNA is TGCGCCAGCAGCTTGACAGGGAAGGAGGCCGGGGAGCTGTTTTTT. The translation is CASSLTGKEAGELFF.